Following are 13 T cell receptor beta chains from one sample sequenced in a study of blood T cells in healthy people across ages. Through a sample-barcoded 5' primer and a J-beta primer mix, a second PCR was run for roughly 6 to 11 cycles. TCRdb reanalysed the 5' RACE reads using MiXCR and keeps one entry per CDR3 protein. Of roughly 800,000 distinct CDR3 sequences listed, roughly 64% were seen once; the top ten hold about 20%. The sequencing sample was made of blood. The receptor source for this set is a man aged 25-40 years in good health.

The CDR3 nucleotides read TGTGCCAGCAGTTTGTCCGGGGAGGCGGCCGCATACGAGCAGTACTTC. Translating gives CASSLSGEAAAYEQYF. The genes are TRBV27 and TRBJ2-7; D might be TRBD2 (6 bases). The CDR3 is 16 amino acids. Germline CDR1 MNHEY, CDR2 SMNVEV (reference sequence). V was trimmed by 3 bases and J by 4 bases, leaving 19 bases between them.

The sample holds a few counts of this clonotype. V usage is TRBV10-3 and J usage is TRBJ1-2, with 8 bases identical to TRBD1. Looked up from germline, CDR1 is ENHRY and CDR2 is SYGVKD. The trim removed 2 bases at V and 6 bases at J, leaving 11 bases unmatched. The CDR3 covers 16 residues. CDR3 protein: CAISEPRTGRNDGYTF. CDR3 coding DNA: TGTGCCATCAGTGAGCCGCGGACAGGGAGGAATGATGGCTACACCTTC.

This chain joins TRBV7-9 and TRBJ1-1; D uncertain. The CDR3 length is 12 residues. V shed 6 bases and J shed 4 bases, with 9 bases lying between them. CDR1 is SEHNR and CDR2 is FQNEAQ in the germline V gene (reference sequence). In DNA form, the CDR3 reads TGTGCCAGCAGTACCTATGGCACTGAAGCTTTCTTT. Its translation is CASSTYGTEAFF.

The V gene is TRBV7-9, the J gene TRBJ1-2, with 7 bases fitting TRBD1. With 5 bases clipped from V and 0 bases from J, the junction kept 18 bases outside the gene matches. The germline gives CDR1 SEHNR, CDR2 FQNEAQ (reference sequence). This CDR3 is built from 19 residues. CDR3 amino acids: CASSLFRTGRTDPNYGYTF. DNA for the CDR3: TGTGCCAGCAGCCTCTTTCGGACAGGAAGAACAGACCCTAACTATGGCTACACCTTC.

The chain links TRBV6-2 or TRBV6-3 to TRBJ2-1; maybe TRBD1 (6 bases). This CDR3 has 16 amino acids. CDR1 is MNHEY and CDR2 is SVGEGT in the germline V gene. Between the trimmed V and J ends, which lost 0 bases and 4 bases, there was a span of 13 bases. In DNA, the CDR3 is TGTGCCAGCAGTTACTCGAGGACAGCCGAATACAATGAGCAGTTCTTC. This sequence encodes CASSYSRTAEYNEQFF.

The chain couples TRBV9 to TRBJ2-2; D is uncertain. V shed 4 bases and J shed 5 bases, with 15 bases lying between them. Germline CDR1 and CDR2: SGDLS and YYNGEE. This CDR3 spans 15 amino acids. The CDR3 nucleotides read TGTGCCAGCAGCTCGTGGGCCGTATCTACCGGGGAGCTGTTTTTT. This translates into CASSSWAVSTGELFF.

CDR3 amino acids: CASSYFGGAGETQYF. CDR3 nucleotides: TGTGCCAGCAGCTATTTCGGGGGGGCCGGAGAGACCCAGTACTTC. This chain joins TRBV6-5 and TRBJ2-5; 8 bases fit TRBD2. Germline-derived CDR1 and CDR2 are MNHEY and SVGAGI. The CDR3 contains 15 residues. The V gene end was trimmed by 6 bases and the J gene end by 4 bases; junction bases not matched to a gene: 10.

V and J are TRBV20-1 and TRBJ2-1, with D possibly called TRBD1 or TRBD2 (5 bases each). Trimming left V 4 bases short and J 6 bases short, with 13 bases between. The CDR3 is 13 amino acids. CDR1 DFQATT and CDR2 SNEGSKA come from the germline V gene (reference sequence). This CDR3 reads CSAIGPGANEQFF. The DNA of the CDR3 is TGCAGTGCTATCGGGCCCGGGGCCAATGAGCAGTTCTTC.

V and J are TRBV20-1 and TRBJ2-3; tentatively, D is TRBD1 (5 bases). The CDR3 spans 14 residues. Germline V gene sequence: CDR1 DFQATT, CDR2 SNEGSKA (reference sequence). V was pared by 1 base and J by 6 bases, with 14 bases between. For the CDR3, the DNA is TGCAGTGCTAGAGTACAGGTCCAGGCGGATACGCAGTATTTT. This codes for CSARVQVQADTQYF.

This chain connects TRBV5-1 to TRBJ2-3; no clear D. V gave up 0 bases and J gave up 2 bases, with 7 bases separating them. Germline CDR1 and CDR2: SGHRS and YFSETQ. The CDR3 extends over 14 amino acids. CDR3 sequence (DNA): TGCGCCAGCAGCTTGGTTAGAACCACAGATACGCAGTATTTT. This gives the protein CASSLVRTTDTQYF.

The V and J genes are TRBV7-2 and TRBJ2-7; TRBD1 matches 7 bases. Unmatched junction bases numbered 7, after V lost 5 bases and J lost 0 bases. CDR1 is SGHTA and CDR2 is FQGNSA in the germline V gene. The CDR3 has 15 amino acids. As DNA, the CDR3 is TGTGCCAGCAGCCCACTGAGGGACAGCTCCTACGAGCAGTACTTC. This sequence encodes CASSPLRDSSYEQYF.

The rearrangement uses TRBV7-3 and TRBJ2-2; possibly TRBD1 for D (6 bases). The germline V and J ends were trimmed by 5 bases and 1 base, with 14 bases remaining between them. This CDR3 has 16 residues. CDR1 is SGHTA, CDR2 FQGTGA, per germline. In nucleotides, the CDR3 is TGTGCCAGCAGCCCTTGGTCAGGGGTGAACACCGGGGAGCTGTTTTTT. Translation gives CASSPWSGVNTGELFF.

This chain joins TRBV29-1 and TRBJ2-4, with 7 positions matching TRBD2. Near its end, the DNA agrees better with TRBJ2-7, so the J call may be wrong. The V gene's germline CDR1 is SQVTM and CDR2 ANQGSEA. The CDR3 has 14 amino acids. The CDR3 DNA is TGCAGCGTTGAACCCTGGGCGGGAGCCCACGAGCAGTACTTC. Protein: CSVEPWAGAHEQYF.